This TCR beta chain comes out of a study of T-cell reconstitution after alpha-beta-depleted transplantation in children. CDR3 size: 10 residues. V dropped 6 bases and J dropped 6 bases, with 9 bases sitting between them. Germline V gives CDR1 SQVTM, CDR2 ANQGSEA. Unique molecular identifiers were used to barcode this TCRbeta library. TCRdb called the PCR reads again in MiXCR, with one record for every CDR3 protein. The table lists about 610,000 distinct CDR3 sequences, over 9.5% of them singletons. This clonotype turned up a few times. V usage is TRBV29-1 and J usage is TRBJ2-7; no clear D. This TCR derives from a human donor who donated a stem cell graft to a child with acute myeloid leukemia. This specimen was PBMCs from the stem cell graft donor, taken from the stem cell graft. The CDR3: CSVWGGEQYF. The CDR3 nucleotides are TGCAGCGTCTGGGGTGGCGAGCAGTACTTC.